This T cell receptor (beta chain) was identified in a study of type 1 regulatory T cells. At the level of the study: An in vitro protocol generated T-allo10, a Tr1-enriched, alloantigen-specific CD4 T cell product.

Concerning this clonotype itself: The antigen is unknown.

A single record per CDR3 protein comes from TCRdb applying MiXCR to the reads. The sample has about 39,000 distinct CDR3 sequences, 12% seen once. Study-level findings and limits: Compared with non-Tr1 cells, Tr1 cells showed a narrower TCR repertoire.

Germline CDR1 SGHVS, CDR2 FQNEAQ. This CDR3 is built from 13 residues. V was cut by 4 bases and J by 7 bases, with 8 bases left in between. Material: cultured non-Tr1 T cells, either the whole culture or a sorted T cell fraction (not recorded which). The V and J genes are TRBV7-8 and TRBJ1-6; no definite D call. The TCR originated in a human donor in good health. CDR3 nucleotides: TGTGCCAGCAGCTCCGCGCTAAATTCACCCCTCCACTTT. This codes for CASSSALNSPLHF.